The 26 T cell receptor beta chains reported below all come from one sample, sequenced in a study of T cells in Graves' hyperthyroidism and ophthalmopathy. RNA transcripts provided the source from which TCR beta CDR3 regions were amplified. Primed by the HTBI set, a first-round RT-PCR was run on the TCR CDR3. TCRdb called the multiplex PCR reads again in MiXCR, with one record for every CDR3 protein. The top ten clones hold less than 9.5% of a sample with hundreds of thousands of distinct CDR3 sequences, just under 45% of them seen once. Sequenced material: peripheral blood or thyroid tissue (not recorded which). Receptors originate from an adult man with Graves' disease, either hyperthyroidism or ophthalmopathy (not recorded which).

This chain links TRBV19 with TRBJ2-7, with D perhaps TRBD1 (5 bases). The CDR3 length is 16 residues. The V gene's germline CDR1 is LNHDA and CDR2 SQIVND (reference sequence). The ends were cut back, 4 bases at V and 3 bases at J, with 19 bases in the middle. Here the CDR3 reads CASSNSPGDSDYEQYF. The CDR3 coding sequence is TGTGCCAGTAGTAATAGCCCCGGCGACAGCGACTACGAGCAGTACTTC.

Of note for this clonotype: This may arise from a read error, as a much more abundant clone is one base away. The chain links TRBV12-3 or TRBV12-4 to TRBJ2-5; tentative D call: TRBD2 (5 bases). The CDR3 consists of 15 residues. The V and J ends lost 8 bases and 5 bases respectively, with 21 bases between them. The CDR3 bases are TGTGCCAGCGGCCACCCACTCGGGGTGGGGGAGACCCAGTACTTC. Its translation: CASGHPLGVGETQYF.

This chain links TRBV7-9 with TRBJ2-7; TRBD1 is a possible D gene (6 bases). Trimming shortened V by 5 bases and J by 3 bases, and 11 bases separated the two germline ends. CDR3 size: 13 residues. CDR1 and CDR2 (germline): SEHNR, FQNEAQ (reference sequence). CDR3 sequence reads: CASSHRVLYEQYF. CDR3 coding DNA: TGTGCCAGCAGCCACAGGGTCCTCTACGAGCAGTACTTC.

For this clonotype: This may be a read error, as it is one base from a much larger clone. V and J are TRBV7-6 and TRBJ1-6; 7 positions agree with TRBD1. The germline V gene encodes CDR1 SGHVS and CDR2 FNYEAQ. This CDR3 has 14 amino acids. DNA of the CDR3: TGTGCCAGCATCGAGGGGGCGCATAATTCACTCCTCCACTTT. This gives the protein CASIEGAHNSLLHF.

The rearrangement uses TRBV20-1 and TRBJ2-5; D uncertain. This CDR3 is built from 13 residues. The germline V and J ends were trimmed by 2 bases and 5 bases, with 12 bases remaining between them. The V gene's germline CDR1 is DFQATT and CDR2 SNEGSKA (reference sequence). The CDR3 spells CSARPEHAETQYF. The CDR3 DNA reads TGCAGTGCTAGACCCGAGCACGCGGAGACCCAGTACTTC.

V and J are TRBV25-1 and TRBJ1-6; tentative D call: TRBD1 (6 bases). The germline V gene encodes CDR1 MGHDK and CDR2 SYGVNS. Trimming pared 6 bases from V and 10 bases from J, leaving 13 bases between. This CDR3 spans 13 amino acids. CDR3 sequence: CASRRTDRSPLHF. The CDR3 nucleotides read TGTGCCAGCAGGAGGACAGATAGGTCACCCCTCCACTTT.

V is TRBV6-5 and J is TRBJ2-7; TRBD2 agrees at 8 bases. The V segment lost 6 bases and the J segment 6 bases; nucleotides outside the gene matches: 10. Germline V lookup: CDR1 MNHEY, CDR2 SVGAGI. The CDR3 runs 14 residues. The CDR3 loop is CASSLSPGGGEQYF. CDR3 nucleotides: TGTGCCAGCAGCCTATCGCCGGGGGGGGGCGAGCAGTACTTC.

The rearrangement uses TRBV19 and TRBJ2-2, with 12 bases that match TRBD2. With V trimmed by 7 bases and J by 3 bases, 15 bases remained unmatched. CDR1 LNHDA and CDR2 SQIVND come from the germline V gene (reference sequence). This CDR3 comprises 19 residues. CDR3 residues: CASTPPRLAGGKDTGELFF. In nucleotides, the CDR3 is TGTGCCAGTACTCCACCGAGGCTAGCGGGAGGGAAGGACACCGGGGAGCTGTTTTTT.

This clonotype was picked up a small number of times. The chain uses TRBV6-1 and TRBJ2-5; 7 bases align to TRBD2. V was clipped by 6 bases and J by 5 bases; unmatched bases: 6. Germline lookup yields CDR1 MNHNS and CDR2 SASEGT. There are 13 residues in the CDR3. CDR3 sequence (DNA): TGTGCCAGCAGCCGCGGACTAGACGAGACCCAGTACTTC. Protein: CASSRGLDETQYF.

This clonotype was detected many times. CDR3 residues: CATSDRTGGSSEAFF. The CDR3 DNA sequence: TGTGCCACCAGTGATCGGACAGGGGGCTCGTCTGAAGCTTTCTTT. The chain carries TRBV24-1 and TRBJ1-1; 11 positions match TRBD1. Germline V lookup: CDR1 KGHDR, CDR2 SFDVKD. The ends lost 3 bases at V and 6 bases at J; junction bases unmatched: 5. This CDR3 region has 15 residues.

V gene TRBV9 combines with J gene TRBJ2-2; D not resolved. V lost 0 bases, J lost 6 bases, and 9 bases lay in between. Germline V gives CDR1 SGDLS, CDR2 YYNGEE. This CDR3 has 14 residues. Here the CDR3 reads CASSVGVLPGELFF. The CDR3 nucleotides read TGTGCCAGCAGCGTAGGGGTTCTCCCCGGGGAGCTGTTTTTT.

At least ten counts were recorded for this clonotype. The chain combines TRBV5-8 with TRBJ1-2; D is unresolved. The germline CDR1 and CDR2 sequences are SGHTS and YDEGEE. Deletions cut 0 bases from V and 4 bases from J, with 13 bases between. The CDR3 covers 15 residues. The CDR3 reads CASSLGGSNSYGYTF. The CDR3, as DNA: TGTGCCAGCAGCTTGGGAGGGAGTAATTCCTATGGCTACACCTTC.

In this sample, this clonotype turned up once. This chain connects TRBV6-1 to TRBJ1-5; no reliable D call. The CDR3 consists of 14 residues. The germline CDR1 and CDR2 sequences are MNHNS and SASEGT. Trimming pared 2 bases from V and 4 bases from J, leaving 9 bases between. As DNA, the CDR3 is TGTGCCAGCAGTGAACGGTGGCAGAATCAGCCCCAGCATTTT. This translates into CASSERWQNQPQHF.

This clonotype was counted between two and nine times. The chain links TRBV20-1 to TRBJ2-5; 12 bases line up with TRBD2. Germline V lookup: CDR1 DFQATT, CDR2 SNEGSKA (reference sequence). The CDR3 extends over 14 amino acids. The J segment lost 5 bases and the V segment lost 1 base, leaving 2 bases of the junction unmatched. Written as DNA, the CDR3 is TGCAGTGCTAGAGCTACTAGCGGGAGGGAGACCCAGTACTTC. It is translated as CSARATSGRETQYF.

The chain couples TRBV6-5 to TRBJ2-7; 7 bases line up with TRBD2. CDR1 and CDR2 from the germline V gene are MNHEY and SVGAGI. The CDR3 consists of 13 residues. V dropped 10 bases and J dropped 4; count of bases not matched to a gene: 10. The CDR3 loop reads CAIRGEAGYEQYF. DNA for the CDR3: TGTGCCATCCGCGGAGAAGCGGGATACGAGCAGTACTTC.

The rearrangement joins TRBV10-3 to TRBJ2-1; 10 bases agree with TRBD2. CDR1 ENHRY and CDR2 SYGVKD come from the germline V gene. The J segment lost 5 bases and the V segment lost 3 bases, leaving 4 bases of the junction unmatched. The CDR3 is 15 residues long. This CDR3 reads CAISDVLAGNNEQFF. The CDR3 region has the DNA TGTGCCATCAGTGATGTACTAGCGGGGAACAATGAGCAGTTCTTC.

This clonotype occurred once. The CDR3 sequence is CASSLGGKNSPLHF. CDR3 nucleotide sequence: TGTGCCAGCAGTTTAGGGGGTAAAAATTCACCCCTCCACTTT. J is TRBJ1-6 and V is TRBV2; perhaps TRBD1 as D (6 bases). The CDR3 loop spans 14 amino acids. Trimming removed 5 bases at V and 7 bases at J, with 12 bases between. The germline CDR1 and CDR2 sequences are SNHLY and FYNNEI. Full variable domain (remainder filled in from reference TRBV2 and TRBJ1-6): EPEVTQTPSHQVTQMGQEVILRCVPISNHLYFYWYRQILGQKVEFLVSFYNNEISEKSEIFDDQFSVERPDGSNFTLKIRSTKLEDSAMYFCASSLGGKNSPLHFGNGTRLTVT.

A remark on this clonotype: One end of the junction fails to match germline, which may point to a read error. The J gene is TRBJ1-5, the V gene TRBV7-2; tentative D call: TRBD1 (5 bases). CDR3 length: 15 amino acids. Germline V gene data show CDR1 as SGHTA and CDR2 as FQGNSA. CDR3: CASSPGDSFNQPQHF. CDR3 sequence (DNA): TGCGCCAGCAGCCCCGGAGACAGTTTCAATCAGCCCCAGCATTTT.

In nucleotides, the CDR3 is TGTGCCAGCAGCTTGGGTGGGACAACCCACCAAGAGACCCAGTACTTC. The encoded protein is CASSLGGTTHQETQYF. The rearrangement uses TRBV7-2 and TRBJ2-5; D possibly corresponds to TRBD1 (6 bases). Deletions cut 3 bases from V and 0 bases from J, with 14 bases between. CDR1 is SGHTA, CDR2 FQGNSA, per germline. The CDR3 is made up of 16 amino acids.

As to this clonotype: One end of the junction varies from germline; a read error may be responsible. V usage is TRBV7-8 and J usage is TRBJ1-5; 7 bases align to TRBD1. Germline V CDR1 and CDR2: SGHVS, FQNEAQ. CDR3 size: 15 residues. In DNA, the CDR3 is TGTGTCAGCAGCGTTGCACAGGGGAGGAATCAGCCCCAGCATTTT. It is translated as CVSSVAQGRNQPQHF.

The rearrangement uses TRBV7-8 and TRBJ2-7; TRBD2 matches at 9 bases. V shed 1 base and J 4 bases; nucleotides not matched to a gene: 5. There are 15 residues in the CDR3. Germline assignment: CDR1 SGHVS and CDR2 FQNEAQ. In nucleotides, the CDR3 is TGTGCCAGCAGCTTAGTCGGTAGCGGGGGATACGAGCAGTACTTC. Translating it yields CASSLVGSGGYEQYF.

This clonotype was recorded a few times. The chain carries TRBV7-9 and TRBJ1-5; tentatively, D is TRBD1 (5 bases). V was cut by 6 bases and J by 4 bases, with 13 bases left in between. Germline CDR1 is SEHNR and CDR2 is FQNEAQ (reference sequence). CDR3 length: 14 residues. CDR3 nucleotides: TGTGCCAGCAGGGCGGGGACGGCTAATCAGCCCCAGCATTTT. Amino acids: CASRAGTANQPQHF. The full variable domain, rest sourced from reference TRBV7-9 and TRBJ1-5, is DTGVSQNPRHKITKRGQNVTFRCDPISEHNRLYWYRQTLGQGPEFLTYFQNEAQLEKSRLLSDRFSAERPKGSFSTLEIQRTEQGDSAMYLCASRAGTANQPQHFGDGTRLSIL.

The CDR3 here is CASSLGGSGANTEAFF. The CDR3 DNA sequence: TGTGCCAGCAGCTTAGGAGGGTCAGGGGCCAACACTGAAGCTTTCTTT. The chain has TRBV7-6 and TRBJ1-1; D is perhaps TRBD1 (6 bases). This CDR3 has 16 amino acids. The germline CDR1 and CDR2 sequences are SGHVS and FNYEAQ. V dropped 1 base and J dropped 2 bases, with 14 bases sitting between them. The whole variable domain, filled in from reference TRBV7-6 and TRBJ1-1, reads GAGVSQSPRYKVTKRGQDVALRCDPISGHVSLYWYRQALGQGPEFLTYFNYEAQQDKSGLPNDRFSAERPEGSISTLTIQRTEQRDSAMYRCASSLGGSGANTEAFFGQGTRLTVV.

This clonotype was seen at least ten times. The gene calls are TRBV29-1 and TRBJ2-2; a possible D gene is TRBD2 (6 bases). The CDR3 spans 12 residues. Germline CDR1 is SQVTM and CDR2 is ANQGSEA. With 7 bases removed from V and 4 bases from J, the gap between germline ends came to 10 bases. The CDR3 DNA reads TGCAGCGCCCTAGCGAGCACCGGGGAGCTGTTTTTT. Amino acids: CSALASTGELFF.

This clonotype was counted many times. The chain joins TRBV20-1 to TRBJ1-2; 9 bases fit TRBD1. This CDR3 is 15 amino acids long. Germline V gene data show CDR1 as DFQATT and CDR2 as SNEGSKA (reference sequence). The V segment lost 1 base and the J segment 8 bases; nucleotides outside the gene matches: 11. Here the CDR3 DNA reads TGCAGTGCTAGAGCATCTGTGGGACAGGGCGGAGGCTACACCTTC. It codes for CSARASVGQGGGYTF.

There are a few counts of this clonotype. The V gene is TRBV20-1, the J gene TRBJ1-1, with D uncertain. Trimming removed 6 bases at V and 4 bases at J, with 12 bases between. This CDR3 has 12 residues. CDR1 DFQATT and CDR2 SNEGSKA come from the germline V gene (reference sequence). The CDR3 region has the DNA TGCAGTGCCCCGGACCGGGGCACTGAAGCTTTCTTT. Its translation is CSAPDRGTEAFF.